This entry lists 8 T cell receptor beta chains sequenced from one sample in a study of blood T cell repertoires in COVID-19. Using immunoSEQ multiplex PCR, the repertoire was profiled, and TCRdb retains in-frame clones only, with some absent. This repertoire shows about 260,000 clones, 86% found once; its top ten account for roughly 2%. The source material was PBMCs or T cells enriched from blood (not recorded which). The receptors originated from a woman in her forties or fifties who had recovered from COVID-19.

V is TRBV7-2 and J is TRBJ2-1, with 12 nucleotides matching TRBD2. The CDR3 consists of 16 residues. Germline assignment: CDR1 SGHTA and CDR2 FQGNSA. V dropped 5 bases and J dropped 7; count of bases not matched to a gene: 9. This CDR3 is CASSTSRGTSGNEQFF. The CDR3, as DNA: TGTGCCAGCAGCACCTCCAGAGGGACTAGCGGGAATGAGCAGTTCTTC.

This clone was detected a few times. CDR3 protein: CATGPGQGQETQYF. For the CDR3, the DNA is TGTGCCACGGGGCCAGGGCAGGGGCAAGAGACCCAGTACTTC. The chain is built from TRBV7-2 and TRBJ2-5; TRBD1 is a possible D gene (6 bases). There are 14 residues in the CDR3. Looked up from germline, CDR1 is SGHTA and CDR2 is FQGNSA. V shed 10 bases and J shed 2 bases, with 17 bases lying between them.

On this clone: This same CDR3 is encoded by further DNA sequences in the sample. The genes are TRBV7-2 and TRBJ2-2; 13 bases fit TRBD2. The germline V gene has CDR1 SGHTA and CDR2 FQGNSA. The J segment lost 2 bases and the V segment lost 1 base, leaving 1 base of the junction unmatched. This CDR3 has 17 amino acids. The CDR3 loop is CASSLGLAGGNTGELFF. In DNA, the CDR3 is TGTGCCAGCAGCTTAGGACTAGCGGGGGGAAACACCGGGGAGCTGTTTTTT.

This chain links TRBV9 with TRBJ1-4, with D maybe TRBD1 (5 bases). V was cut by 10 bases and J by 3 bases, with 10 bases left in between. Germline V gives CDR1 SGDLS, CDR2 YYNGEE. The CDR3 runs 12 residues. The chain's CDR3 is CASGGPNEKLFF. DNA for the CDR3: TGTGCCTCGGGGGGTCCTAATGAAAAACTGTTTTTT.

This clone appeared once. The chain carries TRBV6-4 and TRBJ2-3; possible D gene TRBD2, 5 bases. From germline, CDR1 is MRHNA and CDR2 SNTAGT. There are 14 residues in the CDR3. The V and J ends lost 4 bases and 3 bases respectively, with 11 bases between them. The CDR3 coding sequence is TGTGCCAGCAGTGCGGACTGGGGTACAGATACGCAGTATTTT. This translates into CASSADWGTDTQYF.

The V call is TRBV30, the J call TRBJ1-6, with 8 bases that match TRBD1. The CDR3 runs to 15 residues. With 0 bases clipped from V and 10 bases from J, the junction kept 8 bases outside the gene matches. CDR1 GTSNPN and CDR2 SVGIG come from the germline V gene (reference sequence). CDR3 region: CAWSVPGTGASPLHF. The CDR3 DNA reads TGTGCCTGGAGTGTACCCGGGACAGGAGCCTCACCCCTCCACTTT.

The chain links TRBV5-1 to TRBJ1-4; 7 nucleotides line up with TRBD1. Per germline, CDR1 SGHRS and CDR2 YFSETQ. The CDR3 loop spans 15 amino acids. V shed 4 bases, J shed 5 bases, and the junction held 8 bases outside the gene matches. The CDR3 nucleotides read TGCGCCAGCAGCACCGCGACAGGGCTGAATGAAAAACTGTTTTTT. Its protein is CASSTATGLNEKLFF. The variable domain in full, with the rest retrieved from reference TRBV5-1 and TRBJ1-4, is KAGVTQTPRYLIKTRGQQVTLSCSPISGHRSVSWYQQTPGQGLQFLFEYFSETQRNKGNFPGRFSGRQFSNSRSEMNVSTLELGDSALYLCASSTATGLNEKLFFGSGTQLSVL.

This chain joins TRBV28 and TRBJ2-7; D remains unclear. The CDR3 is made up of 11 amino acids. CDR1 is MDHEN, CDR2 SYDVKM, per germline. V was clipped by 7 bases and J by 12 bases, with 16 bases between them. In DNA, the CDR3 is TGTGCCAGCATCGGCGGAGTCGTTTCGTACTTC. Translated: CASIGGVVSYF.